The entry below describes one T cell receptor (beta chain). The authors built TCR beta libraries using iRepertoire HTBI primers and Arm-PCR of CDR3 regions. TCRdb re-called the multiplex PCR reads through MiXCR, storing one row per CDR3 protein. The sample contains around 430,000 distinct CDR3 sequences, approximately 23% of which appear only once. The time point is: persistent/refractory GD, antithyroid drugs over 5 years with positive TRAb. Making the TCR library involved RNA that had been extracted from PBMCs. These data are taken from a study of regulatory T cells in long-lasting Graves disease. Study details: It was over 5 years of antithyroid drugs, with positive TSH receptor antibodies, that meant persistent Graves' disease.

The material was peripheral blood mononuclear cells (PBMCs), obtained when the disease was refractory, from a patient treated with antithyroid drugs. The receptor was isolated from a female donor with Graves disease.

CDR3 in amino acids: CASSPWTVPGEKLFF. The DNA for the CDR3 is TGTGCCAGCTCACCGTGGACGGTCCCCGGGGAAAAACTGTTTTTT. The chain carries TRBV18 and TRBJ1-4; D uncertain. Trimming stripped 3 bases from V and 8 bases from J, with 16 bases between. In germline, CDR1 is KGHSH, CDR2 LQKENI. This CDR3 is built from 15 residues.